The clone carrying this T cell receptor (beta chain) was detected many times. Its target is unknown. The TCR beta CDR3 regions underwent amplification using RNA transcripts as the source. TCR CDR3 underwent first-round RT-PCR with the HTBI primer set. TCRdb reprocessed the multiplex PCR reads via MiXCR and lists one record per CDR3 protein. The sample shows about 760,000 distinct CDR3 sequences, roughly 32% of them seen only once. V was clipped by 6 bases and J by 7 bases; unmatched bases: 4. The CDR3 spans 12 residues. The source of the sample is a study of T cells in Graves' hyperthyroidism and ophthalmopathy. Study observations and caveats: With a median lead of 6.5 months before onset, the model predicted ophthalmopathy.

Orbital computed tomography, thyroid ultrasound, serum thyroxine and TRAb, and clinical symptoms together informed the diagnoses. From 9 to 10 ml of fresh peripheral blood, PBMCs were isolated. This TCR derives from a woman aged 40-49 years with Graves' hyperthyroidism. The J gene is TRBJ1-2, the V gene TRBV12-3 or TRBV12-4; TRBD1 agrees at 8 bases. What was sequenced was blood. CDR3 in DNA: TGTGCCAGCAGGTGGACAGGGAGTGGCTACACCTTC. Its translation: CASRWTGSGYTF.